The 9 T cell receptor beta chains below come from one sample, sequenced in a study of blood T cell repertoires in COVID-19. The protocol was immunoSEQ multiplex PCR, while the TCRdb copy is restricted to in-frame clones and leaves out a portion. The profile shows about 270,000 clones, 88% of them singletons. Sequenced sample: PBMCs or T cells enriched from blood (not recorded which). These receptors all stem from a woman aged 45-65 years who had recovered from COVID-19.

This chain connects TRBV6-5 to TRBJ1-5, with a weak D call TRBD1 (6 bases). The CDR3 is 15 residues long. V was clipped by 6 bases and J by 4 bases, with 16 bases between them. Germline V lookup: CDR1 MNHEY, CDR2 SVGAGI. CDR3 region: CASRGQGLGNQPQHF. The CDR3, as DNA: TGTGCCAGCAGAGGGCAGGGGCTTGGTAATCAGCCCCAGCATTTT.

A single count supports this clone. Different DNA sequences within this sample yield the same CDR3. The chain is built from TRBV19 and TRBJ1-2, with 8 positions matching TRBD1. Germline V gene lookup returns CDR1 LNHDA and CDR2 SQIVND (reference sequence). The ends lost 1 base at V and 2 bases at J; junction bases unmatched: 3. This CDR3 spans 15 amino acids. CDR3 protein: CASSIGGQANYGYTF. CDR3 DNA sequence: TGTGCCAGTAGTATAGGGGGACAGGCGAACTATGGCTACACCTTC.

As regards this clone: Other DNA variants within this sample encode the same CDR3. This chain connects TRBV9 to TRBJ2-1; TRBD2 matches at 10 bases. The CDR3 consists of 15 residues. Germline V gene sequence: CDR1 SGDLS, CDR2 YYNGEE. Trimming cost V 3 bases and J 0 bases; bases outside gene matches: 0. The DNA for the CDR3 is TGTGCCAGCAGCGCTAGCGGGAGCTCCTACAATGAGCAGTTCTTC. It is translated as CASSASGSSYNEQFF.

The chain is built from TRBV6-5 and TRBJ1-5; TRBD1 agrees at 7 bases. Germline V gene sequence: CDR1 MNHEY, CDR2 SVGAGI. There are 15 residues in the CDR3. Trimming at V came to 5 bases and at J to 7 bases, leaving 11 bases not matched to a gene. For the CDR3, the DNA is TGTGCCAGCAGTCCAGATAGGGGGCGCACCCAGCCCCAGCATTTT. This encodes CASSPDRGRTQPQHF.

The chain employs TRBV27 and TRBJ1-2; 8 nucleotides line up with TRBD1. The CDR3 has 17 amino acids. Trimming at V came to 4 bases and at J to 2 bases, leaving 12 bases not matched to a gene. CDR1 is MNHEY and CDR2 is SMNVEV in the germline V gene (reference sequence). The CDR3 is CASSSERTGNNNYGYTF. The CDR3 DNA follows: TGTGCCAGCAGTTCCGAACGGACAGGGAACAACAACTATGGCTACACCTTC.

Only a few counts were recorded for this clone. The rearrangement uses TRBV29-1 and TRBJ1-5; D is unresolved. This CDR3 has 13 amino acids. In germline, CDR1 is SQVTM, CDR2 ANQGSEA. Trimming took off 4 bases at V and 6 bases at J, with 13 bases between the two ends. In DNA form, the CDR3 reads TGCAGCGTTGGGGAGGGTATAGTTCAGCCCCAGCATTTT. Its translation: CSVGEGIVQPQHF.

The chain carries TRBV11-3 and TRBJ2-5; no clear D gene. With 1 base removed from V and 5 bases from J, the gap between germline ends came to 8 bases. Germline values: CDR1 SGHNT, CDR2 YENEEA. There are 13 residues in the CDR3. In nucleotides, the CDR3 is TGTGCCAGCAGCTTAGGGGCACGGGAGACCCAGTACTTC. This encodes CASSLGARETQYF.

The chain joins TRBV13 to TRBJ1-2; D gene uncertain. Germline CDR1 and CDR2: PRHDT and FYEKMQ (reference sequence). The CDR3 has 15 residues. V was trimmed by 1 base and J by 3 bases, leaving 12 bases between them. The CDR3 region has the DNA TGTGCCAGCAGCTTAGTCGGGGATAAGGACTATGGCTACACCTTC. It encodes CASSLVGDKDYGYTF.

This chain links TRBV6-4 with TRBJ2-1; D is perhaps TRBD2 (6 bases). CDR3 length: 14 residues. Germline V gives CDR1 MRHNA, CDR2 SNTAGT. The V end lost 2 bases, the J end lost 9 bases, and 14 bases lay between the germline ends. CDR3 amino acids: CASSDRVGRGEQFF. The DNA of the CDR3 is TGTGCCAGCAGTGACCGAGTCGGGAGAGGTGAGCAGTTCTTC.